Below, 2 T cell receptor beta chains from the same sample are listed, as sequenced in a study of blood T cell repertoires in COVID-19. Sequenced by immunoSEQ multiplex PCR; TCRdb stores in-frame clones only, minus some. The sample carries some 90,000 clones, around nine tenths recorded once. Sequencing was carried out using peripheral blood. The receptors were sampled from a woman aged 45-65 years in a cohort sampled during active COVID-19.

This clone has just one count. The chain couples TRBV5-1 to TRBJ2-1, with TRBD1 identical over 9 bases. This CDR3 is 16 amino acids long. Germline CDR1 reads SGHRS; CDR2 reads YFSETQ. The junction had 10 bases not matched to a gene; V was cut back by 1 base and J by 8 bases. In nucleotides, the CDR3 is TGCGCCAGCAGCTTGTCTCGGGACAGGGCAGGCCATGAGCAGTTCTTC. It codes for CASSLSRDRAGHEQFF.

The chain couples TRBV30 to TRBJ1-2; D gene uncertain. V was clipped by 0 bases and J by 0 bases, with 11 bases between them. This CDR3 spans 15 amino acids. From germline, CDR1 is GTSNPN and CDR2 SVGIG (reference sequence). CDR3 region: CAWSVTFATNYGYTF. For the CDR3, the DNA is TGTGCCTGGAGTGTAACGTTTGCTACTAACTATGGCTACACCTTC.